This TCR beta chain was sequenced during a study of a mutant IDH1 vaccine in newly diagnosed glioma (dated by TCRdb to the early 2020s). For the wider study: The roughly 35 treated patients were around 62% male and roughly 40% female, with a mean age of about 38 years. Before enrollment, patients had received standard therapy of radiotherapy alone, temozolomide alone, or radiochemotherapy with temozolomide; most received the combination. Peripheral blood samples were drawn at six visits, namely V03 (baseline), V05, V07, V10, V12 and V13. For exploratory analyses, some 24 treated patients had longitudinal TCRB deep sequencing done wherever samples were available.

Findings and caveats that apply to the study as a whole: Pseudoprogression appeared unrelated to alterations in the top peripheral T cell clonotypes detected by TCRB sequencing. PBMC samples for TCRB deep sequencing were selected based on availability. Vaccine-induced immune responses across multiple MHC alleles were detected in approximately 94% of patients. According to the authors, sample limitations meant that analyses of patient blood samples could not be reproduced.

The library was generated by the immunoSEQ multiplex PCR assay. Rearranged TCR beta chain sequences were amplified using the hsTCRB Kit according to the manufacturer's protocol. An Illumina MiSeq was used to sequence the TCRB libraries. On the authors' methods: Demultiplexing, trimming and gene mapping were performed with the kit vendor's proprietary platform. The table was pulled from immuneACCESS by TCRdb, which kept in-frame rearrangements only. Such tables lose some clones; where checked, under half of the loss comes from unresolved V genes, and the rest has no known cause. The V and J calls and clone size are taken from that table; D and trimming were inferred from the DNA. This sample holds about 92,000 clones; roughly 85% were observed only once. The ten largest clones capture under 8% of the sample. Reading the label with the study, this specimen's time point is: baseline, week 1 (first vaccination visit). The sample's treatment or condition label, in plain terms: pre-vaccination baseline after standard-of-care therapy. The donors had newly diagnosed IDH1-mutant astrocytomas of WHO grade 3 or 4 that showed loss of nuclear ATRX. The samples were drawn from NOA16, a multicentre, single-arm, open-label phase I trial in Germany that tested a mutant IDH1 peptide vaccine in humans for the first time. Visit V03 blood draws served as the baseline sample for immunogenicity testing. The DNeasy Blood and Tissue Kit was used to extract genomic DNA from EDTA blood for TCRB sequencing.

The germline V gene encodes CDR1 MDHEN and CDR2 SYDVKM. The germline V and J ends show losses of 6 bases and 7 bases respectively, and no gene match explains 9 bases of the junction. Including the terminal cysteine and phenylalanine, the CDR3 comprises 15 residues. The CDR3 DNA has 45 bases and is translated from base 1. On this clone: The antigen this receptor binds is unknown. Nothing much larger sits one base from this clone, and base qualities are not available.

Source: PBMCs, taken from a glioma patient treated with radiotherapy, temozolomide or both. The chain joins TRBV28 to TRBJ2-2; 9 nucleotides in the junction match TRBD1. The sequence was collected from a woman in her fifties or sixties with glioma. CDR3 loop: CASRGADRGSGELFF. In nucleotides, the sequence is TGTGCCAGCAGGGGGGCGGACAGGGGAAGCGGGGAGCTGTTTTTT. Reference TRBV28 and TRBJ2-2 genes cover what lies past the CDR3, so the full variable domain is DVKVTQSSRYLVKRTGEKVFLECVQDMDHENMFWYRQDPGLGLRLIYFSYDVKMKEKGDIPEGYSVSREKKERFSLILESASTNQTSMYLCASRGADRGSGELFFGEGSRLTVL.